This is a list of T cell receptor beta chains from one sample in a study of OX40 agonist ivuxolimab in advanced cancers. The data were produced by immunoSEQ multiplex PCR, yet TCRdb's version contains in-frame clones alone and is incomplete. The sample comprises around 68,000 clones, more than 85% of which are singletons, and approximately 1% rests with the top ten. The specimen comprised CD4+ or CD8+ T cells sorted from blood, sampled in a trial of the OX40 agonist ivuxolimab. The origin of the receptors is an adult with an advanced solid tumor such as melanoma, head and neck, liver or kidney cancer. CDR3s include the opening cysteine and the closing phenylalanine or tryptophan.

cdr3_aa v_call cdr3_length j_call
CASSTDRGYGYTF TRBV6-5 13 TRBJ1-2
CASSVAGDMDTQYF TRBV10-1 14 TRBJ2-3
CSARRYNEQFF TRBV20-1 11 TRBJ2-1
CASSLRLAGGSSYNEQFF TRBV7-8 18 TRBJ2-1
CASRERDTQYF TRBV6-1 11 TRBJ2-3
CAWSGGGTPHQPQHF TRBV30 15 TRBJ1-5
CASSQAGGNQPQHF TRBV4-1 14 TRBJ1-5
CASSQEPTRNTEAFF TRBV4-1 15 TRBJ1-1
CACETGGPIYEQYF TRBV30 14 TRBJ2-7
CAISEEVVSQPQHF TRBV10-3 14 TRBJ1-5
CASSLGDRDHYEQYF TRBV5-5 15 TRBJ2-7
CASTARGGRTDTQYF TRBV6-1 15 TRBJ2-3
CAWSFGRVGNSPLHF TRBV30 15 TRBJ1-6
CASRPDSNYGYTF TRBV6-5 13 TRBJ1-2
CASSLDGARSEKLFF TRBV5-1 15 TRBJ1-4
CASIPAGDRYEQYF TRBV19 14 TRBJ2-7
CASSLRRNEKLFF TRBV7-6 13 TRBJ1-4
CAWSVVGNTGELFF TRBV30 14 TRBJ2-2
CASKRGGGTNEKLFF TRBV2 15 TRBJ1-4
CAISDSVRGQGTEAFF TRBV10-3 16 TRBJ1-1
CASSLGQGAGGYTF TRBV5-6 14 TRBJ1-2
CASSVGQHQSGNTIYF TRBV2 16 TRBJ1-3